Given below is one T cell receptor (beta chain) in context. Its antigen is unidentified. The CDR3 loop spans 14 amino acids. V was pared by 8 bases and J by 6 bases, with 9 bases of the junction left unmatched. CDR1 is WSHSY and CDR2 is SAAADI in the germline V gene. The record originates from a study of OX40 agonist ivuxolimab in advanced cancers. At the level of the study: The study reported partial responses in three patients: one hepatocellular carcinoma, two cutaneous melanoma. Study-level results: Antigen specificity of clonally expanded peripheral T cells was not established.

Assay: immunoSEQ multiplex PCR; the TCRdb copy retains only in-frame clones and omits some. Of over 20,000 clones detected, about nine tenths appear once; the ten largest clones hold 21%. The sequenced sample was CD4+ or CD8+ T cells sorted from blood, obtained in a trial of the OX40 agonist ivuxolimab. This sequence originates from an adult with an advanced solid tumor such as melanoma, head and neck, liver or kidney cancer. The chain recombines TRBV10-2 with TRBJ2-3; 9 bases are shared with TRBD2. The CDR3 DNA reads as TGCGCCAGCGCCGGGACTAGCTTTCGTGATACGCAGTATTTT. Translating gives CASAGTSFRDTQYF.